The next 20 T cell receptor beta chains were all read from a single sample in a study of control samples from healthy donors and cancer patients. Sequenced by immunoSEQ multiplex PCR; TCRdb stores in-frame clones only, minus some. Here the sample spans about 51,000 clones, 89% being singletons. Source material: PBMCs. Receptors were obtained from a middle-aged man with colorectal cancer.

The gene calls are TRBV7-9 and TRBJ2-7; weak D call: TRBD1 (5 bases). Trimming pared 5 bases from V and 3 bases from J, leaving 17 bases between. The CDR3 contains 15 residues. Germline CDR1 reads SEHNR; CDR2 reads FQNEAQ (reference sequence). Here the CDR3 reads CASSPIGQGFYEQYF. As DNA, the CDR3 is TGTGCCAGCAGCCCCATAGGGCAGGGTTTCTACGAGCAGTACTTC.

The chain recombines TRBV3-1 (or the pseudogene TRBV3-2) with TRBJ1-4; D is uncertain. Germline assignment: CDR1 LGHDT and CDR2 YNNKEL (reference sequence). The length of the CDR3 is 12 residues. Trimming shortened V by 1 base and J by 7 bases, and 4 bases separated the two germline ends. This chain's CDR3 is CASSQVGEKLFF. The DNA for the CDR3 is TGTGCCAGCAGCCAAGTGGGTGAAAAACTGTTTTTT.

CDR3 DNA: TGTGCCACCAGTGAAGCAGAACAGGGGATTGGCGAGCAGTACTTC. Its protein product is CATSEAEQGIGEQYF. The chain recombines TRBV24-1 with TRBJ2-7; 7 nucleotides align to TRBD1. Looked up from germline, CDR1 is KGHDR and CDR2 is SFDVKD. V gave up 4 bases and J gave up 6 bases; unmatched junction bases: 11. This CDR3 has 15 residues.

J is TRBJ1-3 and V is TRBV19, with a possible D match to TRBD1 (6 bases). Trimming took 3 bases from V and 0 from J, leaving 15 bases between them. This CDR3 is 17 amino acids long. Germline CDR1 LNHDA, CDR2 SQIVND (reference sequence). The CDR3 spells CASSISTGTISGNTIYF. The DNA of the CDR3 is TGTGCCAGTAGTATCTCTACAGGGACCATCTCTGGAAACACCATATATTTT.

Here the CDR3 reads CASSNGAKGHEQYF. DNA of the CDR3: TGTGCCAGCAGCAACGGTGCGAAAGGGCACGAGCAGTACTTC. The chain recombines TRBV27 with TRBJ2-7; D is uncertain. The germline V gene encodes CDR1 MNHEY and CDR2 SMNVEV (reference sequence). The CDR3 runs 14 residues. Trimming removed 6 bases from V and 5 bases from J, with 17 bases in between.

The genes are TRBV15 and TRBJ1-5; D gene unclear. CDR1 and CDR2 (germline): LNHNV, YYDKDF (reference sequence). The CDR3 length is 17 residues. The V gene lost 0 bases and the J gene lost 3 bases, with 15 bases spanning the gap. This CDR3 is CATSRDFPSGNNQPQHF. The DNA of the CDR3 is TGTGCCACCAGCAGAGATTTCCCTTCTGGGAACAATCAGCCCCAGCATTTT.

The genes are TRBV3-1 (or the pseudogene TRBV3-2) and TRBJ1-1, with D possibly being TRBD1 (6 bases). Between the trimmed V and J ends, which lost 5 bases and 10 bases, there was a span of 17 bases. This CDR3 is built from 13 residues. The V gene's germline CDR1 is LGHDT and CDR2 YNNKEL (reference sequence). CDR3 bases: TGTGCCAGCAGCTACACAGGGACTCCCGGAGCTTTCTTT. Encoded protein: CASSYTGTPGAFF.

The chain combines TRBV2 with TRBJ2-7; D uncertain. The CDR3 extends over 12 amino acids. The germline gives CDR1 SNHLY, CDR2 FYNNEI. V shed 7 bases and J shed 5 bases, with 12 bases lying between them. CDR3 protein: CASIAGRDEQYF. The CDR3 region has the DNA TGTGCCAGCATAGCAGGCCGAGACGAGCAGTACTTC.

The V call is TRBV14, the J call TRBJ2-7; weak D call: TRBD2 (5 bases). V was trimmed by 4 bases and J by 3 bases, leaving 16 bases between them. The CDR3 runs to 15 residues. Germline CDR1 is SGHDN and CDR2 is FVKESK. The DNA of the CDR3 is TGTGCCAGCAGCCCTCCGGGATCAACAATCTACGAGCAGTACTTC. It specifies CASSPPGSTIYEQYF.

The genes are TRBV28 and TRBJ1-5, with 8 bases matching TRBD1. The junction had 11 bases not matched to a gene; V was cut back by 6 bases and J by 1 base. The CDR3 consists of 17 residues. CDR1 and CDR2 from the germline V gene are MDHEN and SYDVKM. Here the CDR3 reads CASSKLRDRRSNQPQHF. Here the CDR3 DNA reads TGTGCCAGCAGCAAACTCCGGGACAGGAGGAGCAATCAGCCCCAGCATTTT.

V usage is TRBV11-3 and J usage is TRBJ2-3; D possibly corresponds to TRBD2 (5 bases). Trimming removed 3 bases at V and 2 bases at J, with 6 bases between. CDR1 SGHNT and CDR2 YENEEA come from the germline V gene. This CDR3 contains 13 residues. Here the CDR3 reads CASSLRATDTQYF. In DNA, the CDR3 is TGTGCCAGCAGCTTGAGGGCCACAGATACGCAGTATTTT.

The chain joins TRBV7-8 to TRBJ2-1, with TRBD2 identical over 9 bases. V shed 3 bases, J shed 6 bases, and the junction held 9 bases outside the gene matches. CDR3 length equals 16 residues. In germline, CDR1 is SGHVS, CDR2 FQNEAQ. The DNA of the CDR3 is TGTGCCAGCAGCTTTTCTAGCGGGATGATGATCAATGAGCAGTTCTTC. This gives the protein CASSFSSGMMINEQFF.

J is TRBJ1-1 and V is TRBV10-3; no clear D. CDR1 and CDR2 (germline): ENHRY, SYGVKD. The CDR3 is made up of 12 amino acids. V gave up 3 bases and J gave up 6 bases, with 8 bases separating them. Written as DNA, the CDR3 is TGTGCCATCAGTGATGGTCGTCCTGAAGCTTTCTTT. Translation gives CAISDGRPEAFF.

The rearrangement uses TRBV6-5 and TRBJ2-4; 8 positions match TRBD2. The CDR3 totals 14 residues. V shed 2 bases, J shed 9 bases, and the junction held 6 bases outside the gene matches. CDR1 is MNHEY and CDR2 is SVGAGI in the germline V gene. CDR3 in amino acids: CASSYGAGGGIQYF. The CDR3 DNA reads TGTGCCAGCAGTTACGGGGCGGGAGGAGGCATTCAGTACTTC.

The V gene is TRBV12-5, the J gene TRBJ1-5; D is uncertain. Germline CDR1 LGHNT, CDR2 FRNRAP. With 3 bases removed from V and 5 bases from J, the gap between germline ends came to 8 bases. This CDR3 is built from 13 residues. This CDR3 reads CASGLETYQPQHF. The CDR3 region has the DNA TGTGCTAGTGGTTTAGAGACTTATCAGCCCCAGCATTTT.

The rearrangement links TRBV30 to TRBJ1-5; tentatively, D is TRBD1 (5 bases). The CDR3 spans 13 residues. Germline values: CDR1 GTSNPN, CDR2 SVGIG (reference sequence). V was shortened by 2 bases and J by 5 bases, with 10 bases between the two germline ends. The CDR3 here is CAWSPDRDQPQHF. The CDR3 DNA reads TGTGCCTGGAGTCCTGACAGAGATCAGCCCCAGCATTTT.

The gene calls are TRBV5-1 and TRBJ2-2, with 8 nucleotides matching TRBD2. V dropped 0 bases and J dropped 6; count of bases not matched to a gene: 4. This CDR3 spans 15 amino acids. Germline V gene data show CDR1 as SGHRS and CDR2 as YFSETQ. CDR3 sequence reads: CASSLAGLAAGELFF. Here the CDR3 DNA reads TGCGCCAGCAGCTTGGCCGGACTAGCCGCCGGGGAGCTGTTTTTT. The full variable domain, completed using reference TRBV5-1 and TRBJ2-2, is KAGVTQTPRYLIKTRGQQVTLSCSPISGHRSVSWYQQTPGQGLQFLFEYFSETQRNKGNFPGRFSGRQFSNSRSEMNVSTLELGDSALYLCASSLAGLAAGELFFGEGSRLTVL.

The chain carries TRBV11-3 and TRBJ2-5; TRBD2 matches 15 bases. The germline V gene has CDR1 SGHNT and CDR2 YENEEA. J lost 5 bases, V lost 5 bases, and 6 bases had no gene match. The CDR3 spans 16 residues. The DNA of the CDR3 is TGTGCCAGCAGCGTGGGACTAGCGGGAGGAACGGAGACCCAGTACTTC. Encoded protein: CASSVGLAGGTETQYF.

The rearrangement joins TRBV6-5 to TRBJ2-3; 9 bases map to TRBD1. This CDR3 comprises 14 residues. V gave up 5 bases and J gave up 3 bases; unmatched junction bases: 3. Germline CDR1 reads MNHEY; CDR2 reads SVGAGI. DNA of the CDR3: TGTGCCAGCAGTCAACAGGGGGCAACAGATACGCAGTATTTT. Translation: CASSQQGATDTQYF.

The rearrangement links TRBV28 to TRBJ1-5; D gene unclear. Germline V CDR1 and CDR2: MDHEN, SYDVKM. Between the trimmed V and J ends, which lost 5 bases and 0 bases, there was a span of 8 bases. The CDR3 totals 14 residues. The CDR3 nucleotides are TGTGCCAGCAGTCATAGGGATAGCAATCAGCCCCAGCATTTT. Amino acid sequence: CASSHRDSNQPQHF.